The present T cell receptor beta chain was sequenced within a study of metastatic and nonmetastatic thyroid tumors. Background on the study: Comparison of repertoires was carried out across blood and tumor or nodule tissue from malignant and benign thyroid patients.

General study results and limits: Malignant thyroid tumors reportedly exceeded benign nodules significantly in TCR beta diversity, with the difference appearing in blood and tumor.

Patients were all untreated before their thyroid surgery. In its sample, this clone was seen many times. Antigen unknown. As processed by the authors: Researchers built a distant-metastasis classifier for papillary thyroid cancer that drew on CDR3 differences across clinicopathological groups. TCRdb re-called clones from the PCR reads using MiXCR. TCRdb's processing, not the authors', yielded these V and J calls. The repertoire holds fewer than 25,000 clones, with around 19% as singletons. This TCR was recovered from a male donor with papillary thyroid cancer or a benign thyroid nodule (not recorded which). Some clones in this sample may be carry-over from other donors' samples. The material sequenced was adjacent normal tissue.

The CDR3 DNA sequence: TGTGGCGAGCAGGGGAATGGAAACACCATATATTTT. Its translation: CGEQGNGNTIYF. The chain combines TRBV30 with TRBJ1-3; D is perhaps TRBD1 (6 bases). Per germline, CDR1 GTSNPN and CDR2 SVGIG (reference sequence). CDR3 length: 12 residues. Based on the CDR3 plus reference TRBV30 and TRBJ1-3, the full variable domain is SQTIHQWPATLVQPVGSPLSLECTVEGTSNPNLYWYRQAAGRGLQLLFYSVGIGQISSEVPQNLSASRPQDRQFILSSKKLLLSDSGFYLCGEQGNGNTIYFGEGSWLTVV.